The following is a TCR beta chain sequence with its context. Its matching antigen is unknown. Sequencing of TCR beta was performed on blood CD8+ T cells and on blood CD4+ T cells. The V gene lost 3 bases and the J gene lost 6 bases, with 14 bases spanning the gap. The length of the CDR3 is 14 residues. Germline V gene lookup returns CDR1 DFQATT and CDR2 SNEGSKA (reference sequence). The sample originates from a study of CD8 T cells in Susac syndrome. At the level of the study: Within the sequenced group of Susac syndrome patients, five or six showed active disease and eight were in remission. Study outcomes and limitations: When the CD4+ T cell repertoires of patients with Susac syndrome were examined, they did not show any clonal expansion.

Random hexamers served to reverse transcribe roughly 0.45 to 1 ug RNA. Multiplex PCR with immunoSEQ amplified the TCR beta CDR3 across 54 Vbeta and 13 Jbeta. TCRdb re-analysed the immunoSEQ multiplex PCR reads in MiXCR, keeping a single row per CDR3 protein. The sample lists about 150,000 distinct CDR3 sequences, 90% to 95% seen once, with about 0.16% in the top ten. The sequence derives from a human donor with Susac syndrome. Sequences were obtained from CD4+ T cells from PBMCs. The chain recombines TRBV20-1 with TRBJ2-2, with D unresolved. This CDR3 reads CSARAAMGPGELFF. CDR3 bases: TGCAGTGCTAGGGCCGCCATGGGTCCCGGGGAGCTGTTTTTT.